This TCR beta chain was sequenced in a study of blood T cell repertoires in COVID-19 (dated by TCRdb to 2020 to 2021). In terms of the full investigation: Samples covering the acute and convalescent phases of COVID-19 were provided by collaborators in the United States, Italy and Spain. Deeply sampled blood TCRbeta repertoires from subjects exposed to, actively infected with, or recovered from COVID-19 were included in the dataset. The samples were drawn from the first 160 participants of the ongoing ImmuneRACE study and from more than 1,000 subjects provided by 6 global collaborators. Where available, HLA class I and class II types were taken from metadata supplied by the sample provider and were not determined by assay-based typing. A de-identified subject ID, COVID-19 status, age in years and sex were almost always included in the sample metadata. The material from the prospective study consisted of cDNA or gDNA derived from T cells, B-cell-depleted T cells, or PBMCs. A freely available public database, intended as a resource for researchers studying the immune response to SARS-CoV-2, is where the repertoires were released.

On this clone: No cognate antigen has been identified for it. There are no base qualities to consult, and no much larger clone falls within one base.

Clipping removes 0 bases from V and 6 bases from J, with 1 as the unmatched junction base count. Inclusive of the bounding cysteine and phenylalanine, the CDR3 is 13 residues long. Solely the CDR3 DNA is kept, with 39 bases framed from the first base. The germline V gene specifies SGHTA as CDR1 and FQGTGA as CDR2. TCRbeta CDR3 regions were amplified from genomic DNA using the immunoSEQ Assay, a bias-controlled multiplex PCR. In the paper's pipeline: Within the assay, amplification of reference gene primers was used to estimate how many nucleated cells each sample contained. Sequence reads were collapsed and filtered to measure the absolute abundance of every unique TCRbeta CDR3 rearrangement. Productive Simpson clonality was computed per sample as the square root of Simpson's diversity index over productive rearrangements. TCRdb holds this immuneACCESS table with in-frame rearrangements only. Some clones are missing; in checked studies, unresolved V genes explain under half, and the rest has no known cause. The V and J calls and clone size come from that table; D and trimming were worked out from the DNA. The sample table lists approximately 70,000 clones, 85% to 90% of them with a count of one. Roughly 6.3% of the sample is taken by the ten largest.

Whole blood was collected in K2EDTA tubes by collaborating institutions according to the institutions' own protocols. For TCRbeta analysis, collaborators shipped samples in one of three forms: frozen whole blood, isolated PBMCs, or DNA extracted from either of those sample types. Points the paper makes about the study in general: How much clinical and demographic metadata was included differed by source and by participant, and the metadata was provided uncurated.

The V and J segments used are TRBV7-3 and TRBJ2-7; 8 junctional bases match TRBD2. This TCR derives from a woman older than 75 with active COVID-19. The sample was peripheral blood. The sequenced DNA is TGTGCCAGCAGCTTAACACGGGGGGGCGAGCAGTACTTC. It translates as CASSLTRGGEQYF.